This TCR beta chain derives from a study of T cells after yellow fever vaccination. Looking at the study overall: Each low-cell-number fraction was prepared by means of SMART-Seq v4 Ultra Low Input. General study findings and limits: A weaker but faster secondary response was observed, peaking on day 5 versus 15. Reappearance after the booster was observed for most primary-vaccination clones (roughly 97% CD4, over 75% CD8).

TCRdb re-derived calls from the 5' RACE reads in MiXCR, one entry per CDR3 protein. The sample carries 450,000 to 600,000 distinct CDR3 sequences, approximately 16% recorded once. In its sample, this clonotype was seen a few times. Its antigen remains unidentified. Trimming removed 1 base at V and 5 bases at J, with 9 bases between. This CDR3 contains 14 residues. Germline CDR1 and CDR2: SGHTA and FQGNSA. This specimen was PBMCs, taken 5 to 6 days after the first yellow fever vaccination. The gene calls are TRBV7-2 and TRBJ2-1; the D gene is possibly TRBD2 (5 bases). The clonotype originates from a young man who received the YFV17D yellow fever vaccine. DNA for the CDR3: TGTGCCAGCAGCTTAGATCGGGATGACAATGAGCAGTTCTTC. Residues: CASSLDRDDNEQFF.